This T cell receptor beta chain was recorded in a study of blood T cell repertoires in COVID-19. The wider study: Samples of COVID-19 (acute and convalescent) were obtained from the United States, Italy and Spain. T cells, B-cell-depleted T cells, or PBMCs provided the cDNA or gDNA that served as material.

Study processing details: Estimation of nucleated cell counts was performed using reference gene primer amplification. Some clones are missing from TCRdb's copy, which holds only in-frame ones; the method was immunoSEQ multiplex PCR. V, J and clone size derive from that table, while D and trimming were established from the DNA sequence. This sample has roughly 280,000 clones, with less than 90% found just once. Trimming took 6 bases from V and 2 from J, leaving 8 bases between them. The CDR3 covers 13 residues. The rearrangement links TRBV12-3 or TRBV12-4 to TRBJ1-3; D is unresolved. This sequence was found in a young man with active or convalescent COVID-19. Sequencing was done on a sample of peripheral blood. Here the CDR3 DNA reads TGTGCCAGCAGCAGAAGAACTGGAAACACCATATATTTT. As protein: CASSRRTGNTIYF.